The 21 T cell receptor beta chains listed next were all sequenced from one sample in a study of cytomegalovirus exposure and HLA in healthy donors. The study ran its PCR with 60 Vbeta and 13 Jbeta primers. Produced via immunoSEQ multiplex PCR; TCRdb's table is partial and in-frame only. Here the sample spans roughly 180,000 clones, almost 80% being singletons. The sequenced sample was PBMCs. These TCRs come from a man between 45 and 60 years old in good health and CMV-seropositive.

This clone turned up a few times. The chain joins TRBV6-1 to TRBJ1-1, with 7 nucleotides matching TRBD1. The V and J ends lost 7 bases and 5 bases, in that order; junction bases with no gene match: 7. The CDR3 contains 13 residues. Germline CDR1 and CDR2: MNHNS and SASEGT. The CDR3 protein is CASTPGTVTEAFF. Written as DNA, the CDR3 is TGTGCCAGCACCCCAGGGACAGTTACTGAAGCTTTCTTT.

The rearrangement joins TRBV6-6 to TRBJ2-7; TRBD1 might be the D (5 bases). Germline lookup yields CDR1 MNHNY and CDR2 SVGAGI (reference sequence). V was clipped by 2 bases and J by 1 base, with 6 bases between them. CDR3 length: 13 amino acids. The CDR3 DNA reads TGTGCCAGCAGTTACGACAGATCCTACGAGCAGTACTTC. Protein: CASSYDRSYEQYF.

V and J are TRBV5-4 and TRBJ2-5; TRBD1 matches at 11 bases. The ends lost 4 bases at V and 4 bases at J; junction bases unmatched: 12. CDR1 and CDR2 from the germline V gene are SGHNT and YYREEE (reference sequence). There are 17 residues in the CDR3. CDR3: CASSLDRGLGGGETQYF. In DNA form, the CDR3 reads TGTGCCAGCAGCCTGGACAGGGGGCTTGGGGGAGGAGAGACCCAGTACTTC.

V gene TRBV18 combines with J gene TRBJ2-4; 8 nucleotides line up with TRBD2. V dropped 6 bases and J dropped 5; count of bases not matched to a gene: 6. CDR1 is KGHSH and CDR2 is LQKENI in the germline V gene. The CDR3 contains 14 residues. CDR3 in amino acids: CASSRGAGENIQYF. DNA for the CDR3: TGTGCCAGCTCTCGGGGAGCGGGAGAAAACATTCAGTACTTC.

The chain carries TRBV2 and TRBJ1-6, with 9 bases lining up with TRBD1. Trimming at V came to 7 bases and at J to 6 bases, leaving 4 bases not matched to a gene. The CDR3 consists of 14 residues. The germline V gene has CDR1 SNHLY and CDR2 FYNNEI. The CDR3 protein is CASKGQGINSPLHF. In DNA, the CDR3 is TGTGCCAGCAAGGGACAGGGTATTAATTCACCCCTCCACTTT.

This clone was recorded a few times. The V and J genes are TRBV6-6 and TRBJ1-1; 10 bases are a match to TRBD1. Unmatched junction bases numbered 13, after V lost 5 bases and J lost 7 bases. CDR1 MNHNY and CDR2 SVGAGI come from the germline V gene (reference sequence). The CDR3 has 16 amino acids. This CDR3 reads CASSPPFAGTGVEAFF. The DNA for the CDR3 is TGTGCCAGCAGTCCCCCGTTCGCCGGGACAGGGGTTGAAGCTTTCTTT.

CDR3 amino acids: CASSQDWGPYGYTF. The CDR3 DNA sequence: TGTGCCAGCAGCCAAGATTGGGGCCCCTATGGCTACACCTTC. The V call is TRBV4-2, the J call TRBJ1-2, with D possibly being TRBD1 (5 bases). The V end lost 0 bases, the J end lost 4 bases, and 9 bases lay between the germline ends. The CDR3 spans 14 residues. In germline, CDR1 is LGHNA, CDR2 YNFKEQ.

As regards this clone: This sample also contains other DNA sequences that code for the same CDR3. The chain carries TRBV5-1 and TRBJ2-3; TRBD2 matches 10 bases. Per germline, CDR1 SGHRS and CDR2 YFSETQ. Trimming removed 5 bases from V and 3 bases from J; junction bases left unmatched: 6. This CDR3 contains 15 residues. CDR3 loop: CASRPSGGATDTQYF. CDR3 nucleotide sequence: TGCGCCAGCAGGCCGAGCGGGGGGGCTACAGATACGCAGTATTTT.

This clone was detected only once. The rearrangement uses TRBV20-1 and TRBJ2-7; possible D gene TRBD1, 5 bases. The V gene's germline CDR1 is DFQATT and CDR2 SNEGSKA (reference sequence). Trimming cost V 6 bases and J 4 bases, with 10 bases left between them. The CDR3 has 11 residues. The DNA for the CDR3 is TGCAGTGCGAGCAACAGGTACGAGCAGTACTTC. Translating it yields CSASNRYEQYF.

The chain is built from TRBV6-5 and TRBJ1-1; D remains ambiguous. Germline V gene data show CDR1 as MNHEY and CDR2 as SVGAGI. The germline V and J ends were trimmed by 8 bases and 3 bases, with 13 bases remaining between them. The length of the CDR3 is 13 residues. The DNA for the CDR3 is TGTGCCAGCGGGATGCGGGGTCACACTGAAGCTTTCTTT. This translates into CASGMRGHTEAFF.

This sequence joins TRBV2 and TRBJ2-5, with a weak D call TRBD2 (6 bases). Trimming pared 6 bases from V and 2 bases from J, leaving 13 bases between. The germline gives CDR1 SNHLY, CDR2 FYNNEI. The CDR3 covers 14 residues. Here the CDR3 reads CASRTRAVQETQYF. CDR3 in DNA: TGTGCCAGCAGGACTAGGGCAGTACAAGAGACCCAGTACTTC.

V usage is TRBV28 and J usage is TRBJ2-1, with TRBD1 matching over 8 bases. V gave up 7 bases and J gave up 11 bases; unmatched junction bases: 16. Germline-derived CDR1 and CDR2 are MDHEN and SYDVKM. There are 15 residues in the CDR3. CDR3 bases: TGTGCCAGCAAAGAATTTTCGGACAGGGTCTCGAAGCAGTTCTTC. This translates into CASKEFSDRVSKQFF.

The chain links TRBV5-1 to TRBJ2-3, with 7 bases that match TRBD2. The J segment lost 4 bases and the V segment lost 7 bases, leaving 12 bases of the junction unmatched. This CDR3 has 15 residues. Germline values: CDR1 SGHRS, CDR2 YFSETQ. Here the CDR3 reads CASSPGGGVADTQYF. CDR3 DNA: TGCGCCAGCTCGCCCGGCGGGGGTGTTGCAGATACGCAGTATTTT.

This clone was counted a single time. This chain joins TRBV28 and TRBJ2-1; D is perhaps TRBD2 (6 bases). Trimming cost V 5 bases and J 0 bases, with 17 bases left between them. CDR1 and CDR2 from the germline V gene are MDHEN and SYDVKM. The CDR3 runs 17 residues. This CDR3 reads CASSPWLAPSSYNEQFF. DNA of the CDR3: TGTGCCAGCAGTCCCTGGCTAGCGCCGAGCTCCTACAATGAGCAGTTCTTC.

The chain links TRBV14 to TRBJ2-2, with TRBD2 as a possible D gene (5 bases). Germline values: CDR1 SGHDN, CDR2 FVKESK. Trimming removed 2 bases at V and 3 bases at J, with 10 bases between. The length of the CDR3 is 15 residues. Here the CDR3 reads CASSQRGLDTGELFF. For the CDR3, the DNA is TGTGCCAGCAGCCAACGAGGACTCGACACCGGGGAGCTGTTTTTT.

The chain couples TRBV5-8 to TRBJ2-1; tentatively, D is TRBD1 (5 bases). Germline V gene data show CDR1 as SGHTS and CDR2 as YDEGEE. The V and J ends lost 2 bases and 0 bases respectively, with 9 bases between them. This CDR3 comprises 15 residues. In DNA, the CDR3 is TGTGCCAGCAGCTTCGGACAAGCCTCCTACAATGAGCAGTTCTTC. Its protein product is CASSFGQASYNEQFF.

This clone was counted once. J is TRBJ2-3 and V is TRBV5-1; D is undetermined. Germline-derived CDR1 and CDR2 are SGHRS and YFSETQ. This CDR3 has 15 amino acids. V gave up 0 bases and J gave up 3 bases, with 11 bases separating them. The CDR3 sequence: CASSLGPIATDTQYF. Here the CDR3 DNA reads TGCGCCAGCAGCTTGGGGCCCATCGCAACAGATACGCAGTATTTT.

CDR3 bases: TGTGCCAGCAGCCAGACAGGGGGCGGCAATCAGCCCCAGCATTTT. Its protein is CASSQTGGGNQPQHF. The V and J genes are TRBV2 and TRBJ1-5; 10 bases fit TRBD1. V dropped 6 bases and J dropped 2; count of bases not matched to a gene: 4. This CDR3 contains 15 residues. Germline V gene data show CDR1 as SNHLY and CDR2 as FYNNEI. Looking up the rest from reference TRBV2 and TRBJ1-5 gives the full variable domain: EPEVTQTPSHQVTQMGQEVILRCVPISNHLYFYWYRQILGQKVEFLVSFYNNEISEKSEIFDDQFSVERPDGSNFTLKIRSTKLEDSAMYFCASSQTGGGNQPQHFGDGTRLSIL.

This clone was counted only a few times. The DNA for the CDR3 is TGCGCCAGCGGTAACGGACTAGAGGCAGATACGCAGTATTTT. Protein: CASGNGLEADTQYF. The chain joins TRBV10-2 to TRBJ2-3; TRBD2 matches 7 bases. The J segment lost 4 bases and the V segment lost 8 bases, leaving 9 bases of the junction unmatched. The germline V gene has CDR1 WSHSY and CDR2 SAAADI. The CDR3 length is 14 residues.

The chain's CDR3 is CASSVAFATYSYEQYF. The DNA of the CDR3 is TGTGCCAGCAGCGTAGCCTTCGCAACCTACTCCTACGAGCAGTACTTC. This chain joins TRBV9 and TRBJ2-7; D call uncertain. V was clipped by 0 bases and J by 0 bases, with 13 bases between them. This CDR3 spans 16 amino acids. CDR1 and CDR2 from the germline V gene are SGDLS and YYNGEE.

This rearrangement joins TRBV2 to TRBJ1-1, with TRBD1 matching over 8 bases. Germline trimming cut 11 bases from V and 4 bases from J; bases unmatched to any gene: 12. The CDR3 runs to 14 residues. The V gene's germline CDR1 is SNHLY and CDR2 FYNNEI. The CDR3 region is CASARQGMGTEAFF. In DNA form, the CDR3 reads TGTGCCTCGGCGCGACAGGGGATGGGCACTGAAGCTTTCTTT.